This T cell receptor (beta chain) was retrieved from a study of cytomegalovirus exposure and HLA in healthy donors. Study-wide background: A preliminary data release comprised tens of millions of unique TCRs obtained from HLA-typed donors. The study's findings and limits: The study had only CMV serostatus as immune exposure information.

The PCR made use of 60 Vbeta and 13 Jbeta primers. TCRdb's table, derived via immunoSEQ multiplex PCR, lists solely in-frame clones and lacks some. The sample holds approximately 56,000 clones, roughly 72% seen once. A remark on this clone: Its antigen remains unidentified.

In germline, CDR1 is LNHNV, CDR2 YYDKDF (reference sequence). This CDR3 region has 15 residues. Trimming stripped 8 bases from V and 2 bases from J, with 16 bases between. The V gene is TRBV15, the J gene TRBJ2-1; D possibly corresponds to TRBD2 (6 bases). The sample consisted of PBMCs. This TCR was recovered from a woman between 45 and 65 years old in good health and CMV-seropositive. DNA for the CDR3: TGTGCCACCGCCTTCGGGGGACGGACCTACAATGAGCAGTTCTTC. It yields the protein CATAFGGRTYNEQFF.